The clone carrying this T cell receptor (beta chain) has a handful of counts. What it binds is unknown. Trimming took 3 bases from V and 6 from J, leaving 5 bases between them. The CDR3 consists of 12 residues. Germline CDR1 and CDR2: MNHEY and SVGAGI. This sample stems from a study of coeliac disease. General study points: Active celiac intraepithelial and lamina propria samples had lower TRB and TRG clonality than control samples. Known gliadin-specific TRB sequences: 9 of 18 coeliac samples, only 1 of 6 controls.

Produced via immunoSEQ multiplex PCR; TCRdb's table is partial and in-frame only. The table records thousands of clones, roughly two thirds of them present only once. Specimen: lamina propria lymphocytes from the gut. The genes are TRBV6-5 and TRBJ2-2; D is possibly TRBD2 (5 bases). This clonotype originated in a woman aged 18-29 years with active celiac disease. CDR3 nucleotides: TGTGCCAGCAGTTATAGCGCCGGGGAGCTGTTTTTT. Residues: CASSYSAGELFF.